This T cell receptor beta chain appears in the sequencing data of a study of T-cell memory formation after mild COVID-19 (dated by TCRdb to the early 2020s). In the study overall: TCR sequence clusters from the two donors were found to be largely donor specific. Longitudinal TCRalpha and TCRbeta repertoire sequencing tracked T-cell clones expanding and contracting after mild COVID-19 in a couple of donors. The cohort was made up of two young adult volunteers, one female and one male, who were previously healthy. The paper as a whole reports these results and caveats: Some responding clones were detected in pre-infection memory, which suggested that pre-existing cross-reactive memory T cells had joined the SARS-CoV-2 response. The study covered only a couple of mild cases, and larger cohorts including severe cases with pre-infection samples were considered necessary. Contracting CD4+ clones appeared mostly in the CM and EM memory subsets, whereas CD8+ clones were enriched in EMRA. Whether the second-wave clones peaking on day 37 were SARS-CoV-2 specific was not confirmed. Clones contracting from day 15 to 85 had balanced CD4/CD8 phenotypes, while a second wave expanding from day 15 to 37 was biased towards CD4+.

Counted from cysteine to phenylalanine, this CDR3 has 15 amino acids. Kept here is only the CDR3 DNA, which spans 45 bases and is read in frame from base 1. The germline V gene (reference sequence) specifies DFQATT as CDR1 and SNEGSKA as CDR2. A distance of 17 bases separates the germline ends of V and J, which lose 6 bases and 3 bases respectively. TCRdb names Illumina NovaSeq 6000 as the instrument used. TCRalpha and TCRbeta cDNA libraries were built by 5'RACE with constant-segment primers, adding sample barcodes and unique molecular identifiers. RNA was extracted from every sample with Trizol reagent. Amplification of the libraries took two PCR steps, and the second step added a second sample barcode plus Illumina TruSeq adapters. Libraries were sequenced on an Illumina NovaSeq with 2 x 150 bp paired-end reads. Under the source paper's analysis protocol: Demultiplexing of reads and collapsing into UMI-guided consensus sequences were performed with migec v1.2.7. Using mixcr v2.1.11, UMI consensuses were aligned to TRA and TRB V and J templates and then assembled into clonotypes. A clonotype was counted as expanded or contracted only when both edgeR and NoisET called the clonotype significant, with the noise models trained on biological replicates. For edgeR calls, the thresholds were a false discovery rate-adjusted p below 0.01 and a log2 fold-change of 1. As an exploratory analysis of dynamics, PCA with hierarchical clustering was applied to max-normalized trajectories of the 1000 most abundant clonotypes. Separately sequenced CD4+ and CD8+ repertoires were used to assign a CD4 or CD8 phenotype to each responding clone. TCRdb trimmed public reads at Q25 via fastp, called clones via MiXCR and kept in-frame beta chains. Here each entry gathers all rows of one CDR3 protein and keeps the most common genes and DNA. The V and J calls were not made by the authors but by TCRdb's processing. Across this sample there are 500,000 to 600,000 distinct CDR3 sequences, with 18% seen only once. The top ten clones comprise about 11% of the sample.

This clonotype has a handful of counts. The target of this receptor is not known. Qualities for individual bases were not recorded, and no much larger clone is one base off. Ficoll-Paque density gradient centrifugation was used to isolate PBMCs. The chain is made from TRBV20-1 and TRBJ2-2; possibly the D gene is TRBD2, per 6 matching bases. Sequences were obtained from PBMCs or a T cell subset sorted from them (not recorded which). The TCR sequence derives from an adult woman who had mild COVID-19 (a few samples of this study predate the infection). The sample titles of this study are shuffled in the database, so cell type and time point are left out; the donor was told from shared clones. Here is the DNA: TGCAGTGCCCTAGGTGGGGGGTCTTACACCGGGGAGCTGTTTTTT. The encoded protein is CSALGGGSYTGELFF.